One sample yielded the 14 T cell receptor beta chains listed below, sequenced in a study of blood T cell repertoires in COVID-19. Some clones are missing from TCRdb's copy, which holds only in-frame ones; the method was immunoSEQ multiplex PCR. The table includes under 200,000 clones, approximately 85% detected once. The sequencing input was peripheral blood. The receptors shown here come from a woman of 80 years or more with acute or convalescent COVID-19.

V is TRBV19 and J is TRBJ1-6; 12 nucleotides agree with TRBD1. The CDR3 is 19 amino acids. V was pared by 5 bases and J by 1 base, with 9 bases of the junction left unmatched. Germline V gene data show CDR1 as LNHDA and CDR2 as SQIVND (reference sequence). CDR3 region: CASSGRDRGRPSYNSPLHF. CDR3 sequence (DNA): TGTGCCAGTAGTGGACGGGACAGGGGGCGACCATCCTATAATTCACCCCTCCACTTT.

The chain links TRBV4-3 to TRBJ1-2; perhaps TRBD1 as D (6 bases). This CDR3 region has 16 residues. Between the trimmed V and J ends, which lost 0 bases and 4 bases, there was a span of 15 bases. Germline V gene sequence: CDR1 LGHNA, CDR2 YSLEER. The CDR3 here is CASSQEWGPTPYGYTF. The CDR3 nucleotides are TGCGCCAGCAGCCAAGAGTGGGGGCCCACTCCCTATGGCTACACCTTC.

The gene calls are TRBV9 and TRBJ2-3; 12 bases map to TRBD2. V lost 4 bases and J lost 5; bases outside the gene matches: 8. The CDR3 is made up of 16 amino acids. The germline gives CDR1 SGDLS, CDR2 YYNGEE. The CDR3 protein is CASSPPPSGGGDTQYF. The CDR3, as DNA: TGTGCCAGCAGCCCCCCTCCTAGCGGGGGGGGAGATACGCAGTATTTT.

A single count supports this clone. The V call is TRBV4-1, the J call TRBJ2-3; 7 bases are shared with TRBD2. The CDR3 length is 16 residues. The germline gives CDR1 MGHRA, CDR2 YSYEKL. Trimming removed 1 base from V and 6 bases from J; junction bases left unmatched: 10. The CDR3 protein is CASSQATGPGGDTQYF. In DNA, the CDR3 is TGCGCCAGCAGCCAAGCAACAGGACCCGGGGGGGATACGCAGTATTTT.

The CDR3 reads CSASAGNGYTF. Written as DNA, the CDR3 is TGCAGTGCTAGTGCGGGGAATGGCTACACCTTC. This chain joins TRBV20-1 and TRBJ1-2; D call uncertain. The CDR3 runs 11 residues. V was cut by 3 bases and J by 6 bases, with 8 bases left in between. CDR1 and CDR2 from the germline V gene are DFQATT and SNEGSKA (reference sequence).

This clone has just one count. Here the CDR3 reads CASSQVPSRGQYF. In DNA, the CDR3 is TGTGCCAGCAGCCAAGTTCCGTCCAGGGGGCAGTACTTC. The rearrangement joins TRBV3-1 (or the pseudogene TRBV3-2) to TRBJ2-7, with D possibly being TRBD1 (6 bases). V was clipped by 1 base and J by 9 bases, with 13 bases between them. Germline CDR1 LGHDT, CDR2 YNNKEL (reference sequence). The CDR3 is made up of 13 amino acids.

V usage is TRBV19 and J usage is TRBJ1-5; the D is unclear. The V gene lost 3 bases and the J gene lost 0 bases, with 9 bases spanning the gap. CDR1 is LNHDA, CDR2 SQIVND, per germline (reference sequence). The CDR3 runs to 15 residues. The DNA of the CDR3 is TGTGCCAGTAGTATTCGAACACCTAGCAATCAGCCCCAGCATTTT. It translates to CASSIRTPSNQPQHF. The full variable domain, completed using reference TRBV19 and TRBJ1-5, is DGGITQSPKYLFRKEGQNVTLSCEQNLNHDAMYWYRQDPGQGLRLIYYSQIVNDFQKGDIAEGYSVSREKKESFPLTVTSAQKNPTAFYLCASSIRTPSNQPQHFGDGTRLSIL.

This CDR3 reads CASSYLLGTLFF. As DNA, the CDR3 is TGTGCCAGCAGCTACCTACTAGGTACCCTGTTCTTC. V usage is TRBV5-4 and J usage is TRBJ2-1; a possible D gene is TRBD2 (5 bases). V was clipped by 3 bases and J by 15 bases, with 16 bases between them. CDR3 size: 12 residues. The V gene's germline CDR1 is SGHNT and CDR2 YYREEE (reference sequence). Full variable domain (missing parts from reference TRBV5-4 and TRBJ2-1): ETGVTQSPTHLIKTRGQQVTLRCSSQSGHNTVSWYQQALGQGPQFIFQYYREEENGRGNFPPRFSGLQFPNYSSELNVNALELDDSALYLCASSYLLGTLFFGPGTRLTVL.

This clone was recorded only once. The rearrangement joins TRBV5-1 to TRBJ2-2, with 10 bases lining up with TRBD1. V lost 0 bases to trimming and J lost 5 bases; unmatched junction nucleotides: 7. The CDR3 has 17 amino acids. Germline CDR1 and CDR2: SGHRS and YFSETQ. DNA for the CDR3: TGCGCCAGCAGCTTGGCCCCGGGACAGGGGAAAACCGGGGAGCTGTTTTTT. It is translated as CASSLAPGQGKTGELFF.

The chain joins TRBV9 to TRBJ2-1, with 8 bases that match TRBD1. This CDR3 region has 15 residues. The V segment lost 4 bases and the J segment 6 bases; nucleotides outside the gene matches: 9. The germline V gene encodes CDR1 SGDLS and CDR2 YYNGEE. The CDR3 sequence: CASSPRGQGSNEQFF. The DNA for the CDR3 is TGTGCCAGCAGCCCGAGAGGACAGGGTAGCAATGAGCAGTTCTTC. Using reference TRBV9 and TRBJ2-1 for the parts outside the CDR3, the full variable domain is DSGVTQTPKHLITATGQRVTLRCSPRSGDLSVYWYQQSLDQGLQFLIQYYNGEERAKGNILERFSAQQFPDLHSELNLSSLELGDSALYFCASSPRGQGSNEQFFGPGTRLTVL.

This rearrangement joins TRBV19 to TRBJ1-5; D is perhaps TRBD1 (5 bases). The CDR3 is made up of 18 amino acids. Germline values: CDR1 LNHDA, CDR2 SQIVND (reference sequence). Between the trimmed V and J ends, which lost 2 bases and 0 bases, there was a span of 17 bases. CDR3 amino acids: CASSIYRPATYSNQPQHF. The CDR3 DNA follows: TGTGCCAGTAGTATATACAGGCCTGCTACCTATAGCAATCAGCCCCAGCATTTT.

The count of this clone is one. This chain links TRBV7-6 with TRBJ2-7, with D tentatively TRBD1 (6 bases). CDR3 length: 15 residues. Trimming pared 5 bases from V and 3 bases from J, leaving 17 bases between. From germline, CDR1 is SGHVS and CDR2 FNYEAQ. The CDR3 reads CASSPLEGRGYEQYF. CDR3 coding DNA: TGTGCCAGCAGCCCCTTAGAGGGCAGGGGCTACGAGCAGTACTTC. Using reference TRBV7-6 and TRBJ2-7 for the parts outside the CDR3, the full variable domain is GAGVSQSPRYKVTKRGQDVALRCDPISGHVSLYWYRQALGQGPEFLTYFNYEAQQDKSGLPNDRFSAERPEGSISTLTIQRTEQRDSAMYRCASSPLEGRGYEQYFGPGTRLTVT.

The chain employs TRBV5-1 and TRBJ1-2, with no clear D. Germline assignment: CDR1 SGHRS and CDR2 YFSETQ. CDR3 length: 14 amino acids. The V and J ends lost 4 bases and 7 bases respectively, with 17 bases between them. CDR3 bases: TGCGCCAGCAGCGGGCTAAACGGGGAAGGTGGCTACACCTTC. Translation: CASSGLNGEGGYTF.

The chain joins TRBV7-9 to TRBJ2-1, with 11 bases identical to TRBD1. J gave up 4 bases and V 5 bases, and 10 bases lay outside the gene matches. CDR1 SEHNR and CDR2 FQNEAQ come from the germline V gene (reference sequence). The CDR3 is 17 amino acids. CDR3 region: CASSPGTGGLWYNEQFF. CDR3 nucleotide sequence: TGTGCCAGCAGCCCCGGGACAGGGGGATTGTGGTACAATGAGCAGTTCTTC.